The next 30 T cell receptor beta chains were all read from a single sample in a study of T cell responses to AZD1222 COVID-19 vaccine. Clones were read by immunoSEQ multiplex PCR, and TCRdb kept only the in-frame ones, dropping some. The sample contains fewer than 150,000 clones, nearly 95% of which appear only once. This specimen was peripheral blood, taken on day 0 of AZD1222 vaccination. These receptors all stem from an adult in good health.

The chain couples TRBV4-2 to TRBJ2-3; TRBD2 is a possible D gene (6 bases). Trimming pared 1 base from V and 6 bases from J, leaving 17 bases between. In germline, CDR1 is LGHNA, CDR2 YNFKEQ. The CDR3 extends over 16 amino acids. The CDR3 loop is CASSQADIGGEDTQYF. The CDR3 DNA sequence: TGTGCCAGCAGCCAAGCGGACATCGGAGGGGAGGATACGCAGTATTTT.

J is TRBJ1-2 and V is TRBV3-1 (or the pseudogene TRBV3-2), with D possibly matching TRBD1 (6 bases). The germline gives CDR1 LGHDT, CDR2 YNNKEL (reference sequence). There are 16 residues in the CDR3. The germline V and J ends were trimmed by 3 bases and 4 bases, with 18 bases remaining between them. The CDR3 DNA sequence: TGTGCCAGCAGCCAGGGGGCGGAGCTAGATGTCTATGGCTACACCTTC. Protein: CASSQGAELDVYGYTF.

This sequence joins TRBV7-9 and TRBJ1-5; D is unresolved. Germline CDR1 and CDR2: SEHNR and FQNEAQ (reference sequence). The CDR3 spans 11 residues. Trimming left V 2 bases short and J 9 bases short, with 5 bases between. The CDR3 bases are TGTGCCAGCAGCTTACATGGGCCCCAGCATTTT. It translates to CASSLHGPQHF.

The CDR3: CASSWGGLGETQYF. CDR3 nucleotide sequence: TGTGCCAGCAGCTGGGGGGGCCTCGGGGAGACCCAGTACTTC. The J gene is TRBJ2-5, the V gene TRBV14, with a weak D call TRBD2 (7 bases). V dropped 5 bases and J dropped 5 bases, with 15 bases sitting between them. The CDR3 totals 14 residues. CDR1 and CDR2 (germline): SGHDN, FVKESK.

For the CDR3, the DNA is TGTGCCAGCAGTTATAGTCATACGGCAGGAACTGAAGCTTTCTTT. This codes for CASSYSHTAGTEAFF. V and J are TRBV6-5 and TRBJ1-1; D remains ambiguous. Germline V gene data show CDR1 as MNHEY and CDR2 as SVGAGI. The CDR3 is made up of 15 amino acids. V was trimmed by 3 bases and J by 5 bases, leaving 16 bases between them.

The CDR3 loop is CASSLMGNSGNTIYF. CDR3 sequence (DNA): TGTGCCAGCAGCTTGATGGGGAACTCTGGAAACACCATATATTTT. This chain uses TRBV5-4 with TRBJ1-3; no clear D. The CDR3 sequence is 15 residues long. Trimming stripped 1 base from V and 0 bases from J, with 8 bases between. Per germline, CDR1 SGHNT and CDR2 YYREEE (reference sequence).

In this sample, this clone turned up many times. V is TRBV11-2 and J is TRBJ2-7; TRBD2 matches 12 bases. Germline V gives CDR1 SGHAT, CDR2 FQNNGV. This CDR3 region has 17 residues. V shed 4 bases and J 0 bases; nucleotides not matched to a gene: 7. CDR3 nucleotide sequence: TGTGCCAGCAGCTCGCTAGCGGGGGGGCCCAGCTCCTACGAGCAGTACTTC. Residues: CASSSLAGGPSSYEQYF.

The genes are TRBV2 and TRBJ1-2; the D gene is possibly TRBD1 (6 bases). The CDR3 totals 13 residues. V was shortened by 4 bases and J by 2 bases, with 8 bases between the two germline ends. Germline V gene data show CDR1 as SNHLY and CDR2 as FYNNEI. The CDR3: CASSGDINYGYTF. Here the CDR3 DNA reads TGTGCCAGCAGTGGGGACATCAACTATGGCTACACCTTC.

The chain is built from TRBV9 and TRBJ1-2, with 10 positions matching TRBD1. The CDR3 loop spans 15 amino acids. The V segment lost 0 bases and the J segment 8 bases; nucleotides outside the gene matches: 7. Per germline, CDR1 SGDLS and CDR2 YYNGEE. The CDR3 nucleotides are TGTGCCAGCAGCGTAGCTTCGACAGGGGGCCGCGGCTACACCTTC. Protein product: CASSVASTGGRGYTF.

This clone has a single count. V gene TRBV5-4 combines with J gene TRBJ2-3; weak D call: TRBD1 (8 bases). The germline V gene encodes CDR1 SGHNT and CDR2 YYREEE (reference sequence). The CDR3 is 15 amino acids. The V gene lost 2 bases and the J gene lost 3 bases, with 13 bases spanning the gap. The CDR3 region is CASSFDRGGTDTQYF. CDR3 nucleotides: TGTGCCAGCAGCTTTGACAGGGGAGGGACAGATACGCAGTATTTT.

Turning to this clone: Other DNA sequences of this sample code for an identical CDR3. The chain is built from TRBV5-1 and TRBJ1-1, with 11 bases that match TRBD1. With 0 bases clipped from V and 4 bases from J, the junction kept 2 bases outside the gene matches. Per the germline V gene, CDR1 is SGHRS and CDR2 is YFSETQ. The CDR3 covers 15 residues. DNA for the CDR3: TGCGCCAGCAGCTTGGTGGGGACAGGGGGCACTGAAGCTTTCTTT. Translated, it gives CASSLVGTGGTEAFF.

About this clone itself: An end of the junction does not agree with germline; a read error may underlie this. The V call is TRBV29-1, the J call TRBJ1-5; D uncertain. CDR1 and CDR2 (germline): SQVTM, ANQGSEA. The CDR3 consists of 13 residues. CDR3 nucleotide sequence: TGCAGCGTGGAAGTAAGGGTGGGACAGCCCCAGCATTTT. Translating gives CSVEVRVGQPQHF.

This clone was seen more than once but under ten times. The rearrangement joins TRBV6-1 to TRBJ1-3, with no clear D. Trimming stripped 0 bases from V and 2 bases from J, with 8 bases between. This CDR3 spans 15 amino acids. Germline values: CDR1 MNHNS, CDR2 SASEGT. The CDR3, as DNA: TGTGCCAGCAGTGAAGCGGACGGGACTGGAAACACCATATATTTT. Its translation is CASSEADGTGNTIYF.

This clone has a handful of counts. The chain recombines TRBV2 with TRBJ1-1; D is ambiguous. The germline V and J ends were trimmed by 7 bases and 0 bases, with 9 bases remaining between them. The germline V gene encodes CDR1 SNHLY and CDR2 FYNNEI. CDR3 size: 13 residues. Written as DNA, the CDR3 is TGTGCCAGCAAGAAGGCGATGAACACTGAAGCTTTCTTT. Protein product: CASKKAMNTEAFF.

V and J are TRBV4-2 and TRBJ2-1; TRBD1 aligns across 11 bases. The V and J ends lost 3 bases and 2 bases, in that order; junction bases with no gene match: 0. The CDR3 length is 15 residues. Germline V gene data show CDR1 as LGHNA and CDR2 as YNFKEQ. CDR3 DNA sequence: TGTGCCAGCAGCCAGGACAGGGGGCCCTACAATGAGCAGTTCTTC. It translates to CASSQDRGPYNEQFF.

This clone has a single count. The CDR3 region is CASSLSGSSTPLHF. The CDR3 coding sequence is TGTGCCAGCAGCTTATCGGGGAGTTCTACACCCCTCCACTTT. V usage is TRBV7-9 and J usage is TRBJ1-6; no reliable D call. Germline V lookup: CDR1 SEHNR, CDR2 FQNEAQ (reference sequence). There are 14 residues in the CDR3. Trimming stripped 2 bases from V and 11 bases from J, with 13 bases between.

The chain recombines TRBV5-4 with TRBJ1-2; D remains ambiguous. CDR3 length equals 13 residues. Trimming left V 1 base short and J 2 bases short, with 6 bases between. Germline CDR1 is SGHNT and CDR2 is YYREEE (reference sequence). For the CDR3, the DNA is TGTGCCAGCAGCTTGCAGGAAAACTATGGCTACACCTTC. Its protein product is CASSLQENYGYTF.

The DNA for the CDR3 is TGCGCCAGCAGCCAAGAATGGGGGGCAAGGAGCTATGGCTACACCTTC. This gives the protein CASSQEWGARSYGYTF. The chain recombines TRBV4-1 with TRBJ1-2; tentative D call: TRBD1 (6 bases). V lost 0 bases to trimming and J lost 4 bases, with 15 bases between them. The CDR3 loop spans 16 amino acids. CDR1 MGHRA and CDR2 YSYEKL come from the germline V gene.

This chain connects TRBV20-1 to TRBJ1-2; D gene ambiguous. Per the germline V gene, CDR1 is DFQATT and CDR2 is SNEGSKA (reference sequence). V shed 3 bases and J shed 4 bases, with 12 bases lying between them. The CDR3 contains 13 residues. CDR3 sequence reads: CSASIEGGYGYTF. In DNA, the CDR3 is TGCAGTGCTAGTATTGAGGGCGGCTATGGCTACACCTTC.

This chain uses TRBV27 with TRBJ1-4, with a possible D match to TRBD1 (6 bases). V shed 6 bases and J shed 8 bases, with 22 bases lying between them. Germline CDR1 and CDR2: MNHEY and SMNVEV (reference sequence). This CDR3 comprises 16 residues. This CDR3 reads CASSTWTAGLGEKLFF. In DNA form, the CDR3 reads TGTGCCAGCAGCACCTGGACAGCCGGCCTTGGGGAAAAACTGTTTTTT.

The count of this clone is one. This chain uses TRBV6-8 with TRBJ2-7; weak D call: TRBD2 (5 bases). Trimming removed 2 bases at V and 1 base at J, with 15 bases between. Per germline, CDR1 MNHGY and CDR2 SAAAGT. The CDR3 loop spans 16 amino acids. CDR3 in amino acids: CASSYVVKGDSYEQYF. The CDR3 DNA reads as TGTGCCAGCAGTTACGTGGTGAAGGGAGATTCCTACGAGCAGTACTTC.

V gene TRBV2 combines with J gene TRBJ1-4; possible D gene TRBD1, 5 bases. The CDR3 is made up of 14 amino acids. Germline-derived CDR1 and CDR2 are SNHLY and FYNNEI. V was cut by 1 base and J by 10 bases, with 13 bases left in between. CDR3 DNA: TGTGCCAGCAGTGAAGAGGGGAACTTTGGAAAACTGTTTTTT. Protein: CASSEEGNFGKLFF.

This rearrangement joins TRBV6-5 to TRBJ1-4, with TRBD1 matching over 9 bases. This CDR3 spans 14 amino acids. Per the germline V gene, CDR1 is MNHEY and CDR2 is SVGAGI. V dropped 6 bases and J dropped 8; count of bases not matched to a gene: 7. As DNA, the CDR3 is TGTGCCAGCAGCCCGGGACAGGGTGGCGAAAAACTGTTTTTT. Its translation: CASSPGQGGEKLFF.

The CDR3, as DNA: TGTGCCAGCAGTGGGACAGGGGCCAACAATCAGCCCCAGCATTTT. It codes for CASSGTGANNQPQHF. This sequence joins TRBV2 and TRBJ1-5; 9 positions match TRBD1. The J segment lost 3 bases and the V segment lost 4 bases, leaving 4 bases of the junction unmatched. CDR3 size: 15 residues. Germline lookup yields CDR1 SNHLY and CDR2 FYNNEI.

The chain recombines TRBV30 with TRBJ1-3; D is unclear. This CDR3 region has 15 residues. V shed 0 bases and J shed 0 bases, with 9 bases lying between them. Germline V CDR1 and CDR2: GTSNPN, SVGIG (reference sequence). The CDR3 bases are TGTGCCTGGAGTGTATTCGGCAGCTCTGGAAACACCATATATTTT. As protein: CAWSVFGSSGNTIYF.

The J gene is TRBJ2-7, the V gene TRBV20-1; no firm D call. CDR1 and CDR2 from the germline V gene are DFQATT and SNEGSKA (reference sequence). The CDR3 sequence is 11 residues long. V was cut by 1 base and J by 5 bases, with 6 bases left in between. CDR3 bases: TGCAGTGCTAGAGTCTTCCACGAGCAGTACTTC. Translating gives CSARVFHEQYF.

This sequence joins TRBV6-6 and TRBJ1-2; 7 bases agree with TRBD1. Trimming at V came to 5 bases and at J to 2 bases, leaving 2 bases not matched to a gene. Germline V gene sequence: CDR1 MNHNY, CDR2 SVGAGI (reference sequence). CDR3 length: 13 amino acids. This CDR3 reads CASSVQGNYGYTF. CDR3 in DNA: TGTGCCAGCAGTGTACAGGGGAACTATGGCTACACCTTC.

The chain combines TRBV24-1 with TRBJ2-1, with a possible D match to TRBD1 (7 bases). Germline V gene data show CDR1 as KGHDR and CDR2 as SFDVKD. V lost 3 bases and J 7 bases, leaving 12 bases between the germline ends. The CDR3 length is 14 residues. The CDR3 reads CATSDGGTVNEQFF. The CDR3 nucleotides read TGTGCCACCAGTGATGGGGGGACAGTTAATGAGCAGTTCTTC.

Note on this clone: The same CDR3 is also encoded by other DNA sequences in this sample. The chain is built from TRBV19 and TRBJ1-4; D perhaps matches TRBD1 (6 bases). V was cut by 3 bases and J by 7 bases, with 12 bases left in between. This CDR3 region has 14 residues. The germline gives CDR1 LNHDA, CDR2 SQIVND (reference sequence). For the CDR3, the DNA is TGTGCCAGTAGTATGACAGGTAGAGGTGAAAAACTGTTTTTT. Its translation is CASSMTGRGEKLFF.

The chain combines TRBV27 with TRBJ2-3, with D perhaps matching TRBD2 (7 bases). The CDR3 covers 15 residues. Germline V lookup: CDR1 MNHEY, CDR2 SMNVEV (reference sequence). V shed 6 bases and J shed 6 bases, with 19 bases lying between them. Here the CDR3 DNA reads TGTGCCAGCAGGACTGGAGGGGGGGCAGTTGATACGCAGTATTTT. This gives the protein CASRTGGGAVDTQYF.